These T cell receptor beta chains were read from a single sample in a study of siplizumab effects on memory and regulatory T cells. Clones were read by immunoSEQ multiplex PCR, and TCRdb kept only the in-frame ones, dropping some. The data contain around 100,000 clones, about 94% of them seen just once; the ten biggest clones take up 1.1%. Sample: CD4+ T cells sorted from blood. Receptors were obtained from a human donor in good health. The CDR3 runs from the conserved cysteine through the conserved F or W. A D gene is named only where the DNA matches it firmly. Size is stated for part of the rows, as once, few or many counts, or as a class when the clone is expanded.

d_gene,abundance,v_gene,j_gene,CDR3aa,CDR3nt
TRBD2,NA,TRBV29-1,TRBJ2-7,CSVSSGSHEQYF,TGCAGCGTCTCCAGCGGGAGCCACGAGCAGTACTTC
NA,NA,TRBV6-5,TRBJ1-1,CASRSQPNTEAFF,TGTGCCAGCAGGTCACAGCCGAACACTGAAGCTTTCTTT
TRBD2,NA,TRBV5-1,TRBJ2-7,CASSLSGGTYEQYF,TGCGCCAGCAGCTTGAGCGGGGGTACCTACGAGCAGTACTTC
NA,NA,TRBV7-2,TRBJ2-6,CASSFPGHRKANVLTF,TGTGCCAGCAGCTTCCCCGGGCACAGGAAGGCCAACGTCCTGACTTTC
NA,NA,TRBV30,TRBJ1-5,CAWSGGNANQPQHF,TGTGCCTGGAGTGGCGGCAATGCAAATCAGCCCCAGCATTTT
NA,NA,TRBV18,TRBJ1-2,CASSPTADYGYTF,TGTGCCAGCTCACCTACAGCTGACTATGGCTACACCTTC
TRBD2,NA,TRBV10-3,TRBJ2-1,CAIMVATSGSNEQFF,TGTGCCATCATGGTGGCGACTAGCGGGAGTAATGAGCAGTTCTTC
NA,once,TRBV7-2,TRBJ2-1,CASSLTPGLNEQFF,TGTGCCAGCAGCTTAACGCCCGGGCTCAATGAGCAGTTCTTC
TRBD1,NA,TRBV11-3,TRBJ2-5,CASSQGQIQETQYF,TGTGCCAGCAGCCAGGGACAGATCCAAGAGACCCAGTACTTC
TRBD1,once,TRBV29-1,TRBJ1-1,CSVTLPGQQNTEAFF,TGCAGCGTCACCCTACCGGGACAGCAAAACACTGAAGCTTTCTTT